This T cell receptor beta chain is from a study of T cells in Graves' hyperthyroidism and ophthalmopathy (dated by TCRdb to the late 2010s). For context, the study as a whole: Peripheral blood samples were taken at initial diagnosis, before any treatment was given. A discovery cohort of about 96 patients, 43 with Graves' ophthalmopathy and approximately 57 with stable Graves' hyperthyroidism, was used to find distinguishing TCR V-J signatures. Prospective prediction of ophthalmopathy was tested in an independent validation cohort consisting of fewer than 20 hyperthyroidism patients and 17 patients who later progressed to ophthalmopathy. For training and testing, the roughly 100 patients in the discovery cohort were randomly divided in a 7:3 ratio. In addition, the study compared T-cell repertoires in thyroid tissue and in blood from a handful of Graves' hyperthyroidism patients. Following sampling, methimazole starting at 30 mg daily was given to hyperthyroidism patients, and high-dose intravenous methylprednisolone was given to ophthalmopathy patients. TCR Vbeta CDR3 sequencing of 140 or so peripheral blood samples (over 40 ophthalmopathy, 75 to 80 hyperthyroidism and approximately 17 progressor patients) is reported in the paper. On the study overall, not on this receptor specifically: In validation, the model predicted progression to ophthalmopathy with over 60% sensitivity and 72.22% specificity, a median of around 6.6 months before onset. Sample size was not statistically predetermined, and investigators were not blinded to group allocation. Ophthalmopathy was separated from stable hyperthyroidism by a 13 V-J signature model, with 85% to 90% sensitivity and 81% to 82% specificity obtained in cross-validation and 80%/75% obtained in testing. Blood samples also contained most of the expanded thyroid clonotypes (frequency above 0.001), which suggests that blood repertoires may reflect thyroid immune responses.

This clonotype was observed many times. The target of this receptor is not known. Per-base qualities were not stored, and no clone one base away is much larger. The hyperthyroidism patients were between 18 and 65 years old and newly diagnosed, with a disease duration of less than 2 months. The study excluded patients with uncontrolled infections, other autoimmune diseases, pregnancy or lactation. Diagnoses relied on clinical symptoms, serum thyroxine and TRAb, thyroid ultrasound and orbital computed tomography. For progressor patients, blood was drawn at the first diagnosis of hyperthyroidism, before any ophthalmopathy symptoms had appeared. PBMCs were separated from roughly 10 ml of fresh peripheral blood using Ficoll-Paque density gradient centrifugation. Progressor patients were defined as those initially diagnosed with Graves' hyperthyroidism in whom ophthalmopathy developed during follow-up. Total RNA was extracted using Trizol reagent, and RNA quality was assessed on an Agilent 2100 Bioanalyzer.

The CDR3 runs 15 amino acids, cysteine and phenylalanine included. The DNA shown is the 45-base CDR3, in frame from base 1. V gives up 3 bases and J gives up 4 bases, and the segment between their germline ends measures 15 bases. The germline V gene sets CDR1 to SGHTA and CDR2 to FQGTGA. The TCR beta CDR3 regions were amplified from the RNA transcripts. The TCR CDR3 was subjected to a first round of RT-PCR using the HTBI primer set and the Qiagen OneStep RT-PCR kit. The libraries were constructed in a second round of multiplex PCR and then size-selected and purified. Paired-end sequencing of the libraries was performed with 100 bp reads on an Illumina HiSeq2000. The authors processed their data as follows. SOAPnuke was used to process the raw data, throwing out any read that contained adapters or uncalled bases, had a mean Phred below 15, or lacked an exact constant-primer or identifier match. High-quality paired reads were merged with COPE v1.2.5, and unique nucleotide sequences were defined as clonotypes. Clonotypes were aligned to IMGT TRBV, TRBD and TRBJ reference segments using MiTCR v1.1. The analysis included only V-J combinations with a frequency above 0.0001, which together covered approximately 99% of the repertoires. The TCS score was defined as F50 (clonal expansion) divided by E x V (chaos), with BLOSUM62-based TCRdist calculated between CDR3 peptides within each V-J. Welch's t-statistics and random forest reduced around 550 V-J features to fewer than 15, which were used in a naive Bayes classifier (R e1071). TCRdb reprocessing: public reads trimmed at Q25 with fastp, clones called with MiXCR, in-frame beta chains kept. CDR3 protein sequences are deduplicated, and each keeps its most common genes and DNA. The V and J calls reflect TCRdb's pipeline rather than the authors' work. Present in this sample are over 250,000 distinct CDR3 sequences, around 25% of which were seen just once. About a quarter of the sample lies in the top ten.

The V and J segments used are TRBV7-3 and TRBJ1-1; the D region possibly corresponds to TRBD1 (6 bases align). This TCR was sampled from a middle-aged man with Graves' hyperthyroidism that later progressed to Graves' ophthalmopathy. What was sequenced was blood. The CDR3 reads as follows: CASSFSGGPSTEAFF. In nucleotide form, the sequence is TGTGCCAGCAGCTTTTCCGGGGGCCCGAGCACTGAAGCTTTCTTT.